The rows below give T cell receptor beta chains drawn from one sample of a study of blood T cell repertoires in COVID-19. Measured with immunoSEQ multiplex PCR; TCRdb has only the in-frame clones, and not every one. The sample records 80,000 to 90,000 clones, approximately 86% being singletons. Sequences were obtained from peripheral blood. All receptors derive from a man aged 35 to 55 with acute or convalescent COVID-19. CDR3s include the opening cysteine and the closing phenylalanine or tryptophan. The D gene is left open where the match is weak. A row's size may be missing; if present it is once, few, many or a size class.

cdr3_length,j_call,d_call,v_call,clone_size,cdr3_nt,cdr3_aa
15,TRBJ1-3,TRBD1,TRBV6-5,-,TGTGCCAGCAAAGAGACAGGGTCCTCTGGAAACACCATATATTTT,CASKETGSSGNTIYF
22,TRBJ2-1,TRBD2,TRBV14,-,TGTGCCAGCAGCCAAGCCCTACCCGCTGGACTAGCGGGGATTAGCTCCTACAATGAGCAGTTCTTC,CASSQALPAGLAGISSYNEQFF
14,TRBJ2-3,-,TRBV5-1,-,TGCGCCAGCAGCGGGGGGGCAAGCACAGATACGCAGTATTTT,CASSGGASTDTQYF
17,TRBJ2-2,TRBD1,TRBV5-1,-,TGCGCCAGCAGCTTGGCCGGGACAGCGATATACACCGGGGAGCTGTTTTTT,CASSLAGTAIYTGELFF
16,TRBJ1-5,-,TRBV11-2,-,TGTGCCAGCAGCTTAGGGGGAATACTAGGCAATCAGCCCCAGCATTTT,CASSLGGILGNQPQHF
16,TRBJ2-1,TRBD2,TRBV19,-,TGTGCCAGTACCAATCACGGGGGGACTCCCAACAATGAGCAGTTCTTC,CASTNHGGTPNNEQFF
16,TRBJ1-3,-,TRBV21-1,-,TGTGCCAGCAGCAAAGTAACAGCCAGCTCTGGAAACACCATATATTTT,CASSKVTASSGNTIYF
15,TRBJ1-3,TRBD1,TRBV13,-,TGTGCCAGCAGCCGGCAGGGGGGCACTGGAAACACCATATATTTT,CASSRQGGTGNTIYF
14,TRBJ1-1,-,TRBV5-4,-,TGTGCCAGCAGCTTGGGTCAGGTGCACACTGAAGCTTTCTTT,CASSLGQVHTEAFF
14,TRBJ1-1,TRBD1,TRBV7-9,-,TGTGCCAGCAGTCAGACAGGGGCAATGACTGAAGCTTTCTTT,CASSQTGAMTEAFF
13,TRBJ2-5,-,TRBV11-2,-,TGTGCCAGCAGCTTACCAGGGATGGAGACCCAGTACTTC,CASSLPGMETQYF
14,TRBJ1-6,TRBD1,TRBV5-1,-,TGCGCCAGCAGCGCAGGGGGCGCGAATTCACCCCTCCACTTT,CASSAGGANSPLHF
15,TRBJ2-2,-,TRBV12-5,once,TGTGCTAGTGGTTTGGCCTCGACATTCACCGGGGAGCTGTTTTTT,CASGLASTFTGELFF
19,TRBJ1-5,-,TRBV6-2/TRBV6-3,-,TGTGCCAGCAGTTACTCGAGTGGCCGGGCAGGGGATAGCAATCAGCCCCAGCATTTT,CASSYSSGRAGDSNQPQHF
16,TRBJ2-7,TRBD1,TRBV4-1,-,TGCGCCAGCAGCCAAGATACAGGGGCGAGCTCCTACGAGCAGTACTTC,CASSQDTGASSYEQYF
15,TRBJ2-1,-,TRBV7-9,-,TGTGCCAGCAGCCCGTGGACAGATTCCTACAATGAGCAGTTCTTC,CASSPWTDSYNEQFF
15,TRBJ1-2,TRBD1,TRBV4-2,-,TGTGCCAGCAGCCAAGACCCTGGACAGGGGTTTGGCTACACCTTC,CASSQDPGQGFGYTF
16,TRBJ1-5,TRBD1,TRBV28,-,TGTGCCAGCAGTTTAAATAGGGACAGAGGGCATCAGCCCCAGCATTTT,CASSLNRDRGHQPQHF
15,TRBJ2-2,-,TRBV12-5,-,TGTGCTAGTGGTGCGCTATCGGCGAACACCGGGGAGCTGTTTTTT,CASGALSANTGELFF
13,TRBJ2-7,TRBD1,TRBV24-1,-,TGTGCCACCGGTACAGGGGGCACCTACGAGCAGTACTTC,CATGTGGTYEQYF
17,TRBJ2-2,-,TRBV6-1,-,TGTGCCAGCAGTGTACGTACTGGGGGCCAGAACACCGGGGAGCTGTTTTTT,CASSVRTGGQNTGELFF
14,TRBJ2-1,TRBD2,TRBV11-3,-,TGTGCCAGCAGCCGATCGTCGGGGGGTAATGAGCAGTTCTTC,CASSRSSGGNEQFF
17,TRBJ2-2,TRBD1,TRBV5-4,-,TGTGCCAGCAGCCCCAGACCGGGACAGGGATTAACCGGGGAGCTGTTTTTT,CASSPRPGQGLTGELFF
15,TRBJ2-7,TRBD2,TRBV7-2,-,TGTGCCAGCAGCTTAGAAGTAGCGGGGACCTACGAGCAGTACTTC,CASSLEVAGTYEQYF
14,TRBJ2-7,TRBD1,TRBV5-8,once,TGTGCCAGCAGCCCGGGACAGGGCTACTACGAGCAGTACTTC,CASSPGQGYYEQYF
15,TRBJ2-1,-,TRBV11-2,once,TGTGCCAGCAGCTTACAGGACAGCTCCTACAATGAGCAGTTCTTC,CASSLQDSSYNEQFF
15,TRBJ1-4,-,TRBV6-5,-,TGTGCCAGCAGTTACGGGCAGGTTGCTAATGAAAAACTGTTTTTT,CASSYGQVANEKLFF
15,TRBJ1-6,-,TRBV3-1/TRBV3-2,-,TGTGCCAGCAGCCAAGTGGACAGCCATAATTCACCCCTCCACTTT,CASSQVDSHNSPLHF
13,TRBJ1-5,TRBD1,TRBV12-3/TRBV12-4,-,TGTGCCAGCACCTGGGACAGTAATCAGCCCCAGCATTTT,CASTWDSNQPQHF
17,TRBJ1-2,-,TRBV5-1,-,TGCGCCAGCAGCTTGGCCCCCGGCAGGGGTCATGACTATGGCTACACCTTC,CASSLAPGRGHDYGYTF
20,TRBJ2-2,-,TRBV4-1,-,TGCGCCAGCAGCCAAGTGCAACAGGGAGAGAAAATGAAGAACACCGGGGAGCTGTTTTTT,CASSQVQQGEKMKNTGELFF
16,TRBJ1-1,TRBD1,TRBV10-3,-,TGTGCCATCAGTGAGCCCAGGGGGCCCGCGAACACTGAAGCTTTCTTT,CAISEPRGPANTEAFF
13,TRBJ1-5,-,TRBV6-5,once,TGTGCCAGCAATTCGGGGAGCAATCAGCCCCAGCATTTT,CASNSGSNQPQHF
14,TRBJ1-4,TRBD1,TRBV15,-,TGTGCCACCAGCAGAGGACAGGGAAATGAAAAACTGTTTTTT,CATSRGQGNEKLFF
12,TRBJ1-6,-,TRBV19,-,TGTGCCAGTAGACGACAGGATTCACCCCTCCACTTT,CASRRQDSPLHF
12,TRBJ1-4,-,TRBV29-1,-,TGCAGCGTTGCAGCAACTAATGAAAAACTGTTTTTT,CSVAATNEKLFF
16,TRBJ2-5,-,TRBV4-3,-,TGCGCCAGCAGCCAAGATCTCGCAGGGGCAAGAGGGACCCAGTACTTC,CASSQDLAGARGTQYF
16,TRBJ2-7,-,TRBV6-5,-,TGTGCCAGCAGTTACATGGAGACAGGAGTCTCCTACGAGCAGTACTTC,CASSYMETGVSYEQYF
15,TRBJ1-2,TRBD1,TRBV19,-,TGTGCCAGTAGTTCAAGACAGGGCCTCGATTATGGCTACACCTTC,CASSSRQGLDYGYTF
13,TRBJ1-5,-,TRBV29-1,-,TGCAGCGTTGCGGACTCGGACGGTCAGCCCCAGCATTTT,CSVADSDGQPQHF
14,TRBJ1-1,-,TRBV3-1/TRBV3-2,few,TGTGCCAGCAGTCCGGCCAGTCAGGACACTGAAGCTTTCTTT,CASSPASQDTEAFF
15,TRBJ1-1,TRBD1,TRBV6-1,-,TGTGCCAGCAGTGAAGTCGACAGGGGGCTTGGTGAAGCTTTCTTT,CASSEVDRGLGEAFF
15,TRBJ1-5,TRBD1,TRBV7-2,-,TGTGCCAGCAGCCCCCGGACAGGGATGGGTCAGCCCCAGCATTTT,CASSPRTGMGQPQHF
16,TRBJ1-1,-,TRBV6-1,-,TGTGCCAGCAGTGAAAGTAGATGGCGGTTGAACACTGAAGCTTTCTTT,CASSESRWRLNTEAFF
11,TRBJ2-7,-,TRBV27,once,TGTGCCAGCAGCCGTATTCTGGAGCAGTACTTC,CASSRILEQYF
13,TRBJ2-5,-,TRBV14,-,TGTGCCAGCAGCCAAGATCGGCAGGGGACCCAGTACTTC,CASSQDRQGTQYF
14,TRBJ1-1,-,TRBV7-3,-,TGTGCCAGCAGCCCTGATGGGGGCCTTTCGGAAGCTTTCTTT,CASSPDGGLSEAFF
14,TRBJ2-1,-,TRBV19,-,TGTGCCAGTAGTATAAACAGGGGGGGAGATGAGCAGTTCTTC,CASSINRGGDEQFF
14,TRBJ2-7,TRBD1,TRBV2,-,TGTGCCAGCAGTGTCAGGGGACAGGGCTACGAGCAGTACTTC,CASSVRGQGYEQYF
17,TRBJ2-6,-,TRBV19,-,TGTGCCAGTAGTCCGACGGGTCCTCCTTCTGGGGCCAACGTCCTGACTTTC,CASSPTGPPSGANVLTF
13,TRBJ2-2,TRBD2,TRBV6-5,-,TGTGCCAGCACTAGCGGGAGGGTTCGGGAGCTGTTTTTT,CASTSGRVRELFF
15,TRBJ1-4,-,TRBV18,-,TGTGCCAGCTCACCCCTCCAGGGAATCGGCGAAAAACTGTTTTTT,CASSPLQGIGEKLFF
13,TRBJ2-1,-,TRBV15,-,TGTGCCACCAGCAGGACAGGTTTTAATGAGCAGTTCTTC,CATSRTGFNEQFF
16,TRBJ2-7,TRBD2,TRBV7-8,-,TGTGCCAGCAGCCCTATCCGCCTAGCGGGGGGGGGCGAGCAGTACTTC,CASSPIRLAGGGEQYF
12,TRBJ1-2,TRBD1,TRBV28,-,TGTGCCAGCAGTGGGACAGGAGGAGGCTACACCTTC,CASSGTGGGYTF
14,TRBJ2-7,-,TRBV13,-,TGTGCCAGCAGCTTAGGACAGGTCTCCTACGAGCAGTACTTC,CASSLGQVSYEQYF
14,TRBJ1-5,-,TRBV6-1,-,TGTGCCAGCAGTGAACGGGGGGCTAAACAGCCCCAGCATTTT,CASSERGAKQPQHF
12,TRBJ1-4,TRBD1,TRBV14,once,TGTGCCAGCAGCCAGACAGGGGGAAAACTGTTTTTT,CASSQTGGKLFF